Presented here are 25 T cell receptor beta chains from one specimen sequenced in a study of cytomegalovirus exposure and HLA in healthy donors. The PCR made use of 60 Vbeta and 13 Jbeta primers. Profiled with immunoSEQ multiplex PCR; TCRdb holds only in-frame clones, not every one. The sample yields 150,000 to 200,000 clones, roughly 80% seen once. Source material: PBMCs. All receptors derive from a man aged 45-65 years in good health and CMV-seropositive.

The DNA of the CDR3 is TGTGCCAGCAGCTTGGGATCGACAGGGGAAGCTTTCTTT. It yields the protein CASSLGSTGEAFF. The V gene is TRBV5-5, the J gene TRBJ1-1; 7 bases map to TRBD1. Germline V CDR1 and CDR2: SGHKS, YYEKEE (reference sequence). The CDR3 has 13 residues. The junction had 4 bases not matched to a gene; V was cut back by 0 bases and J by 8 bases.

The chain combines TRBV28 with TRBJ1-2; 12 positions match TRBD1. The J segment lost 3 bases and the V segment lost 4 bases, leaving 6 bases of the junction unmatched. This CDR3 has 16 residues. Germline assignment: CDR1 MDHEN and CDR2 SYDVKM. CDR3 in amino acids: CASSSAGTGGYYGYTF. CDR3 nucleotides: TGTGCCAGCAGTTCCGCCGGGACAGGGGGCTACTATGGCTACACCTTC.

This chain connects TRBV15 to TRBJ1-4; weak D call: TRBD1 (6 bases). The CDR3 is made up of 15 amino acids. V dropped 3 bases and J dropped 0 bases, with 8 bases sitting between them. Germline V gene sequence: CDR1 LNHNV, CDR2 YYDKDF (reference sequence). CDR3 amino acids: CATSRDRATNEKLFF. The CDR3 DNA reads as TGTGCCACCAGCAGGGACAGAGCAACTAATGAAAAACTGTTTTTT. Filled out from reference TRBV15 and TRBJ1-4, the complete variable domain reads DAMVIQNPRYQVTQFGKPVTLSCSQTLNHNVMYWYQQKSSQAPKLLFHYYDKDFNNEADTPDNFQSRRPNTSFCFLDIRSPGLGDTAMYLCATSRDRATNEKLFFGSGTQLSVL.

V usage is TRBV7-8 and J usage is TRBJ2-5; 9 bases line up with TRBD2. Germline trimming cut 2 bases from V and 1 base from J; bases unmatched to any gene: 8. The germline gives CDR1 SGHVS, CDR2 FQNEAQ. CDR3 length equals 17 residues. The CDR3 coding sequence is TGTGCCAGCAGCTTAACACCGACTAGCGGAAGCCAAGAGACCCAGTACTTC. Translation: CASSLTPTSGSQETQYF.

The chain links TRBV5-4 to TRBJ1-6; D is perhaps TRBD1 (5 bases). V was pared by 3 bases and J by 6 bases, with 22 bases between. Germline CDR1 and CDR2: SGHNT and YYREEE (reference sequence). The CDR3 runs 18 residues. CDR3 nucleotide sequence: TGTGCCAGCAGCTCCAAGGCTCAGGGAGGGACTTTTAATTCACCCCTCCACTTT. Amino acid sequence: CASSSKAQGGTFNSPLHF.

The chain carries TRBV6-6 and TRBJ2-1, with TRBD2 matching 14 bases. Germline V CDR1 and CDR2: MNHNY, SVGAGI (reference sequence). Trimming cost V 5 bases and J 9 bases; bases outside gene matches: 6. This CDR3 is 15 amino acids long. The DNA for the CDR3 is TGTGCCAGCAGTCCCGGGACTAGCGGGGGTGGTGAGCAGTTCTTC. This encodes CASSPGTSGGGEQFF.

The J gene is TRBJ1-1, the V gene TRBV7-9; D is undetermined. The germline gives CDR1 SEHNR, CDR2 FQNEAQ (reference sequence). CDR3 size: 12 residues. The V and J ends lost 0 bases and 6 bases respectively, with 5 bases between them. In DNA, the CDR3 is TGTGCCAGCAGCTTAGCGCGGTCTGAAGCTTTCTTT. Its translation is CASSLARSEAFF. Using reference TRBV7-9 and TRBJ1-1 for the parts outside the CDR3, the full variable domain is DTGVSQNPRHKITKRGQNVTFRCDPISEHNRLYWYRQTLGQGPEFLTYFQNEAQLEKSRLLSDRFSAERPKGSFSTLEIQRTEQGDSAMYLCASSLARSEAFFGQGTRLTVV.

In DNA, the CDR3 is TGTGCCAGCAGCTTAGGAGGGAGGGCGCCCCAGCATTTT. Translating it yields CASSLGGRAPQHF. The chain recombines TRBV13 with TRBJ1-5; D is undetermined. Between the trimmed V and J ends, which lost 0 bases and 9 bases, there was a span of 9 bases. The germline V gene has CDR1 PRHDT and CDR2 FYEKMQ (reference sequence). The CDR3 has 13 amino acids.

The CDR3 coding sequence is TGTGCCAGCAGCCCCCCGACTAGCGGGGGCTACAATGAGCAGTTCTTC. Amino acid sequence: CASSPPTSGGYNEQFF. The J gene is TRBJ2-1, the V gene TRBV11-2; 12 positions match TRBD2. There are 16 residues in the CDR3. CDR1 is SGHAT, CDR2 FQNNGV, per germline. After removal of 5 bases from V and 3 bases from J, the junction contained 5 bases not matched to a gene.

This clone appeared a single time. Written as DNA, the CDR3 is TGTGCCAGCAGCTTAGACAGGGTTTCAGAGACCCAGTACTTC. Amino acids: CASSLDRVSETQYF. The V and J genes are TRBV7-9 and TRBJ2-5; D is perhaps TRBD1 (6 bases). The CDR3 runs to 14 residues. Trimming cost V 1 base and J 4 bases, with 10 bases left between them. Germline CDR1 SEHNR, CDR2 FQNEAQ (reference sequence).

This clone was counted only a few times. This chain uses TRBV11-2 with TRBJ1-5, with D maybe TRBD1 (5 bases). The germline V gene encodes CDR1 SGHAT and CDR2 FQNNGV. The CDR3 is 15 residues long. V lost 6 bases to trimming and J lost 1 base, with 13 bases between them. The CDR3 region is CASSHQGDSNQPQHF. The CDR3 nucleotides are TGTGCCAGCAGTCACCAGGGCGACAGCAATCAGCCCCAGCATTTT.

This clone was observed once. The chain employs TRBV28 and TRBJ2-7; 15 bases are a match to TRBD2. The CDR3 contains 15 residues. The ends lost 5 bases at V and 12 bases at J; junction bases unmatched: 11. Germline V gene data show CDR1 as MDHEN and CDR2 as SYDVKM. CDR3 amino acids: CASSPTGLAGGVGYF. CDR3 in DNA: TGTGCCAGCAGTCCAACCGGACTAGCGGGGGGGGTGGGGTACTTC.

V and J are TRBV6-5 and TRBJ2-3, with 8 bases lining up with TRBD2. With 7 bases clipped from V and 8 bases from J, the junction kept 11 bases outside the gene matches. The germline CDR1 and CDR2 sequences are MNHEY and SVGAGI. This CDR3 is 14 amino acids long. CDR3 loop: CASTPGGFPATQYF. CDR3 sequence (DNA): TGTGCCAGCACCCCGGGGGGGTTTCCGGCTACGCAGTATTTT.

There are a few counts of this clone. The CDR3 loop reads CASNREALEKLFF. The CDR3 DNA reads TGTGCCAGCAACCGGGAGGCACTCGAAAAACTGTTTTTT. This chain uses TRBV2 with TRBJ1-4; D remains unclear. From germline, CDR1 is SNHLY and CDR2 FYNNEI. Trimming took off 7 bases at V and 8 bases at J, with 14 bases between the two ends. This CDR3 region has 13 residues.

The sample holds one count of this clone. This chain links TRBV23-1 with TRBJ2-2; 12 bases map to TRBD2. TRBV23-1 is recorded as an ORF, its role being uncertain. The CDR3 spans 17 residues. Trimming cost V 3 bases and J 7 bases; bases outside gene matches: 9. This CDR3 is CASSHPSGGAGGGELFF. The CDR3, as DNA: TGCGCCAGCAGTCATCCTAGCGGGGGGGCAGGGGGCGGGGAGCTGTTTTTT.

Here the CDR3 DNA reads TGTGCCAGTAGTTCCGCCGGCTCTGGAAACACCATATATTTT. As protein: CASSSAGSGNTIYF. The chain couples TRBV19 to TRBJ1-3; D gene ambiguous. Germline V lookup: CDR1 LNHDA, CDR2 SQIVND (reference sequence). Trimming cost V 5 bases and J 0 bases, with 8 bases left between them. This CDR3 region has 14 residues.

This clone was seen a single time. CDR3 coding DNA: TGTGCCAGCTCACAAGGCGGGGGCTATGGCTACACCTTC. As protein: CASSQGGGYGYTF. This rearrangement joins TRBV18 to TRBJ1-2, with D possibly matching TRBD1 (5 bases). CDR3 length equals 13 residues. Germline V gene lookup returns CDR1 KGHSH and CDR2 LQKENI. The V gene lost 4 bases and the J gene lost 4 bases, with 10 bases spanning the gap.

The rearrangement uses TRBV5-4 and TRBJ2-7, with D possibly being TRBD1 (5 bases). The CDR3 has 14 residues. Trimming cost V 0 bases and J 2 bases, with 9 bases left between them. The germline gives CDR1 SGHNT, CDR2 YYREEE (reference sequence). As DNA, the CDR3 is TGTGCCAGCAGCTTGGGACAGCTCACCTACGAGCAGTACTTC. Protein product: CASSLGQLTYEQYF.

As regards this clone: The sample contains more than one DNA sequence encoding this CDR3. The chain couples TRBV9 to TRBJ2-7; D may be TRBD2 (6 bases). Germline assignment: CDR1 SGDLS and CDR2 YYNGEE. The CDR3 has 14 residues. V lost 2 bases, J lost 1 base, and 10 bases lay in between. The CDR3 loop is CASSVGGSSYEQYF. CDR3 DNA sequence: TGTGCCAGCAGCGTGGGGGGTTCGTCCTACGAGCAGTACTTC.

The genes are TRBV7-9 and TRBJ2-1; the match to TRBD2 covers 8 bases. Looked up from germline, CDR1 is SEHNR and CDR2 is FQNEAQ (reference sequence). Germline trimming cut 0 bases from V and 10 bases from J; bases unmatched to any gene: 8. CDR3 length: 15 amino acids. The CDR3 loop reads CASSLAIGGATEQFF. The CDR3, as DNA: TGTGCCAGCAGCTTAGCTATCGGGGGGGCCACCGAGCAGTTCTTC.

The J gene is TRBJ1-2, the V gene TRBV25-1; perhaps TRBD1 as D (6 bases). This CDR3 comprises 14 residues. The germline V and J ends were trimmed by 6 bases and 0 bases, with 11 bases remaining between them. Germline V lookup: CDR1 MGHDK, CDR2 SYGVNS. The CDR3 is CASRDREANYGYTF. The CDR3 DNA is TGTGCCAGCAGGGACAGAGAAGCTAACTATGGCTACACCTTC.

The chain couples TRBV6-6 to TRBJ2-5; 10 bases fit TRBD1. Germline CDR1 and CDR2: MNHNY and SVGAGI (reference sequence). V shed 5 bases and J 5 bases; nucleotides not matched to a gene: 5. There are 14 residues in the CDR3. CDR3 bases: TGTGCCAGCAGTGTCCCGGGACAGGGGGAGACCCAGTACTTC. Protein sequence: CASSVPGQGETQYF.

Only a few counts were recorded for this clone. The chain employs TRBV5-5 and TRBJ2-2; D remains ambiguous. The germline gives CDR1 SGHKS, CDR2 YYEKEE (reference sequence). Between the trimmed V and J ends, which lost 0 bases and 2 bases, there was a span of 8 bases. The CDR3 spans 15 residues. CDR3 nucleotide sequence: TGTGCCAGCAGCTTGGTTGACACCAACACCGGGGAGCTGTTTTTT. The encoded protein is CASSLVDTNTGELFF.

In this sample, this clone turned up once. V and J are TRBV7-9 and TRBJ2-7; D is perhaps TRBD2 (5 bases). The CDR3 sequence is 14 residues long. V was pared by 1 base and J by 1 base, with 8 bases between. CDR1 is SEHNR, CDR2 FQNEAQ, per germline (reference sequence). CDR3 DNA sequence: TGTGCCAGCAGCTTAGAGGACTTGTCCTACGAGCAGTACTTC. Protein product: CASSLEDLSYEQYF.

The chain joins TRBV5-1 to TRBJ1-2, with 9 bases aligning to TRBD1. CDR1 is SGHRS and CDR2 is YFSETQ in the germline V gene. This CDR3 has 15 amino acids. The V segment lost 5 bases and the J segment 7 bases; nucleotides outside the gene matches: 12. CDR3 loop: CASSDMGQGGTGYTF. The CDR3 nucleotides are TGCGCCAGCAGTGATATGGGACAGGGTGGTACTGGCTACACCTTC.